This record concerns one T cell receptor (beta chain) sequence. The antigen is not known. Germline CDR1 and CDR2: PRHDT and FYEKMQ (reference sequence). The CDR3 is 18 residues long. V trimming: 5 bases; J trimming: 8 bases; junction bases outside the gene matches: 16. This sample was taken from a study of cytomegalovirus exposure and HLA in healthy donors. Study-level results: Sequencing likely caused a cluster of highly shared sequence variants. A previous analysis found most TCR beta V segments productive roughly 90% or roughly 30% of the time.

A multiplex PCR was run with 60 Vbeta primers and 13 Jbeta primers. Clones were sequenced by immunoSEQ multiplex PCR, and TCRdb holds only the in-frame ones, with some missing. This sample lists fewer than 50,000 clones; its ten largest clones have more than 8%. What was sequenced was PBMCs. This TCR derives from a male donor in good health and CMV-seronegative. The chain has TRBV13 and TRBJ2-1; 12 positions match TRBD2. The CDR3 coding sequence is TGTGCCAGCAGCCACGGGCTAGCGGGAGGGCCATCTATGGATGAGCAGTTCTTC. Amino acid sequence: CASSHGLAGGPSMDEQFF.